This T cell receptor beta chain was profiled in a study of T-cell reconstitution after alpha-beta-depleted transplantation in children. Unique molecular identifiers featured in how the TCRbeta library was prepared. Via MiXCR, TCRdb re-called the PCR reads, giving one row per CDR3 protein. The data contain 70,000 to 95,000 distinct CDR3 sequences, 10% to 15% of them singletons. V was clipped by 2 bases and J by 1 base, with 8 bases between them. The CDR3 spans 14 residues. Germline V gene sequence: CDR1 SGDLS, CDR2 YYNGEE. This clonotype was recorded many times. The receptor was derived from a human donor who donated a stem cell graft to a child with inherited bone marrow failure. Sequencing was performed on PBMCs from the stem cell graft donor, taken from the stem cell graft. The chain joins TRBV9 to TRBJ2-3, with a tentative D call TRBD2 (5 bases). The CDR3 loop is CASSVDYGTDTQYF. CDR3 bases: TGTGCCAGCAGCGTCGACTATGGCACAGATACGCAGTATTTT. The variable domain in full, with the rest retrieved from reference TRBV9 and TRBJ2-3, is DSGVTQTPKHLITATGQRVTLRCSPRSGDLSVYWYQQSLDQGLQFLIQYYNGEERAKGNILERFSAQQFPDLHSELNLSSLELGDSALYFCASSVDYGTDTQYFGPGTRLTVL.